This TCR beta chain originates from a study of blood T cell repertoires in COVID-19. Across the study: Samples came from the United States, Italy and Spain, spanning acute and convalescent COVID-19. The analysed material was cDNA or gDNA that came from T cells, B-cell-depleted T cells, or PBMCs.

Original data processing: Quantification of nucleated cells was approximated via reference gene primer amplification. Libraries were prepared by immunoSEQ multiplex PCR; TCRdb keeps only in-frame clonotypes and omits some of them. V and J calls and clone size are given by that table; D and trimming were obtained from the DNA. The table shows under 85,000 clones, with roughly four fifths occurring only once. The length of the CDR3 is 13 residues. In germline, CDR1 is MNHNY, CDR2 SVGAGI (reference sequence). Trimming shortened V by 5 bases and J by 5 bases, and 12 bases separated the two germline ends.

The clonotype comes from a human donor in a cohort sampled during active COVID-19. Sequenced sample: peripheral blood. This chain uses TRBV6-6 with TRBJ1-1; D is possibly TRBD1 (6 bases). CDR3 amino acids: CASSIQGWTEAFF. CDR3 DNA: TGTGCCAGCAGTATCCAGGGGTGGACTGAAGCTTTCTTT.